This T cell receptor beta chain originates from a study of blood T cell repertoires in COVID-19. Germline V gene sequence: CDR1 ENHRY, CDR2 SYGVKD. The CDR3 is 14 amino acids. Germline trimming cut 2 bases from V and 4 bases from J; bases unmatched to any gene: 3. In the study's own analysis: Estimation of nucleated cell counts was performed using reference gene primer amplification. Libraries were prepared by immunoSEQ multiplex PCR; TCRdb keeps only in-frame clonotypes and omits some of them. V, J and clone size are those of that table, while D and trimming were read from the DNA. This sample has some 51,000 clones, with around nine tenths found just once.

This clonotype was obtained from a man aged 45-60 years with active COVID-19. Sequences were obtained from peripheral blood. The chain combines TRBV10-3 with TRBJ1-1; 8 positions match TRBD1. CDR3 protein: CAISERDRGTEAFF. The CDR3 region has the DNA TGTGCCATCAGTGAGCGCGACAGGGGCACTGAAGCTTTCTTT.